Here is one T cell receptor beta chain with its context. The antigen is undetermined. A library of TCRbeta sequences, prepared with unique molecular identifiers, was generated. A single record per CDR3 protein comes from TCRdb applying MiXCR to the PCR reads. The sample lists about 640,000 distinct CDR3 sequences; over 10% were seen once. These data originate in a study of T-cell reconstitution after alpha-beta-depleted transplantation in children. Study-wide results and caveats: There were some patients whose high TCRbeta diversity at day 60 came from surviving recipient T cells and thymic progenitors. Alpha-beta T cells about two months after transplant reportedly derived from several hundred expanded graft clones. A year post-transplant, T-cell counts and diversity derived mostly from newly produced T cells.

Germline V gene lookup returns CDR1 ENHRY and CDR2 SYGVKD. The CDR3 spans 15 residues. The germline V and J ends were trimmed by 2 bases and 6 bases, with 14 bases remaining between them. The chain recombines TRBV10-3 with TRBJ2-1, with D possibly matching TRBD1 (6 bases). Sample: PBMCs, mostly from graft donor cells, taken 360 days after TCRalphabeta/CD19-depleted stem cell transplant. The receptor was derived from a male patient younger than 18 who had a stem cell transplant for acute myeloid leukemia, so the T cells may come from the graft donor. CDR3 in DNA: TGTGCCATCAGTGAGCCACCGGACAGTTTCAATGAGCAGTTCTTC. Translated, it gives CAISEPPDSFNEQFF.